The 24 T cell receptor beta chains below were found in one sample sequenced in a study of tumor-infiltrating lymphocytes in primary liver carcinoma. A primer matching the constant region was used to make TCR beta cDNA from 500 to 600 ng of total RNA. For TCR beta, libraries were produced by three nested multiplex PCR rounds using slightly modified ARM-PCR. TRBV1-TRBV30 forward primers and a C-beta reverse primer were used in the first two PCR rounds, which each ran for 9 to 10 cycles. TCRdb re-analysed the multiplex PCR reads in MiXCR, keeping a single row per CDR3 protein. The table lists some 320,000 distinct CDR3 sequences, less than 75% of them singletons. Germline DNA was extracted too, while blood RNA derived from unsorted whole blood. Sequenced sample: peripheral blood. The source of these receptors is a man in his forties with primary liver carcinoma and hepatitis B virus infection.

Notes on this clonotype: Being one base from a much bigger clone, this may be a read error. The chain combines TRBV29-1 with TRBJ2-1; D possibly uses TRBD1 or TRBD2 (5 bases each). This CDR3 has 12 residues. In germline, CDR1 is SQVTM, CDR2 ANQGSEA. This chain's CDR3 is CSTGTSYSEQFF. The CDR3 coding sequence is TGCAGCACCGGGACCTCCTACAGTGAGCAGTTCTTC.

In DNA form, the CDR3 reads TGTGCCAGCAGTTACTACGAGAACACTGAAGCTTTCTTT. This sequence encodes CASSYYENTEAFF. This sequence joins TRBV6-5 and TRBJ1-1; D gene uncertain. Germline CDR1 and CDR2: MNHEY and SVGAGI. Trimming took 1 base from V and 1 from J, leaving 4 bases between them. The CDR3 covers 13 residues.

Ten or more counts support this clonotype. V and J are TRBV12-3 or TRBV12-4 and TRBJ2-3; D is ambiguous. The CDR3 has 15 residues. The V end lost 7 bases, the J end lost 2 bases, and 16 bases lay between the germline ends. CDR3 loop: CASTIQTLITDTQYF. Written as DNA, the CDR3 is TGTGCCAGCACAATACAGACGTTAATCACAGATACGCAGTATTTT.

This clonotype was seen repeatedly, ten times or more. The chain recombines TRBV29-1 with TRBJ2-7; 9 nucleotides line up with TRBD1. V lost 0 bases and J lost 2; bases outside the gene matches: 8. There are 16 residues in the CDR3. Germline CDR1 SQVTM, CDR2 ANQGSEA. The CDR3 DNA follows: TGCAGCGTTGAAGATTCTCGGACAGGGGTCACCTACGAGCAGTACTTC. It specifies CSVEDSRTGVTYEQYF.

As regards this clonotype: Since a much larger clone is just one base distant, this may be a read error. The V gene is TRBV4-3, the J gene TRBJ2-7, with a weak D call TRBD1 (5 bases). Germline CDR1 LGHNA, CDR2 YSLEER. With 1 base removed from V and 7 bases from J, the gap between germline ends came to 8 bases. CDR3 length equals 12 residues. The CDR3, as DNA: TGCGCCAGCAGCCAAGTAAAGGGGGAGCAGTACTTC. Encoded protein: CASSQVKGEQYF.

The chain has TRBV5-1 and TRBJ2-7; possibly TRBD1 or TRBD2 for D (5 bases each). With 10 bases removed from V and 5 bases from J, the gap between germline ends came to 13 bases. The CDR3 consists of 11 residues. Germline V gives CDR1 SGHRS, CDR2 YFSETQ. CDR3 sequence (DNA): TGCGCCTCCAACGGGGCCGACGAGCAGTACTTC. It yields the protein CASNGADEQYF. Full variable domain (missing parts from reference TRBV5-1 and TRBJ2-7): KAGVTQTPRYLIKTRGQQVTLSCSPISGHRSVSWYQQTPGQGLQFLFEYFSETQRNKGNFPGRFSGRQFSNSRSEMNVSTLELGDSALYLCASNGADEQYFGPGTRLTVT.

Concerning this clonotype: This may be a read error: a much more frequent sequence differs by one nucleotide. The V and J genes are TRBV5-6 and TRBJ1-5, with D tentatively TRBD1 (5 bases). CDR3 size: 14 residues. CDR1 SGHDT and CDR2 YYEEEE come from the germline V gene. In nucleotides, the CDR3 is TGTGCCAGCAGCTACCGGGGGGGTTCACAGCCCCATCATTTT. Translated, it gives CASSYRGGSQPHHF.

CDR3 in DNA: TGTGCCAGCATGGGTTTCCCGAACTCCTACGAGCAGTACTTC. Amino acids: CASMGFPNSYEQYF. V and J are TRBV7-8 and TRBJ2-7; D ambiguous. Germline values: CDR1 SGHVS, CDR2 FQNEAQ. The CDR3 totals 14 residues. Trimming took 7 bases from V and 0 from J, leaving 13 bases between them.

Comments on this clonotype: At one end the junction does not follow the germline gene, possibly because of a read error. The rearrangement links TRBV5-1 to TRBJ1-6; a weak D match, TRBD1 (6 bases). Germline V CDR1 and CDR2: SGHRS, YFSETQ. This CDR3 has 13 amino acids. The CDR3 DNA follows: TGCGTCAGCGCGGCAGGGGATAATTCACCCCTCCACTTT. Translation: CVSAAGDNSPLHF.

Turning to this clonotype: A much larger clone differs from this one at a single base, so this may be a read error. This rearrangement joins TRBV5-4 to TRBJ2-1; possible D gene TRBD2, 6 bases. This CDR3 is 16 amino acids long. CDR1 is SGHNT and CDR2 is YYREEE in the germline V gene (reference sequence). The CDR3 DNA follows: TGTGCCAGCAGCCCCCCGGGTGGGACTCTCTACAATGTGCAGTTCTTC. Its protein is CASSPPGGTLYNVQFF.

This clonotype was seen ten or more times. This chain uses TRBV12-3 or TRBV12-4 with TRBJ1-1; 8 positions match TRBD1. This CDR3 region has 13 residues. The J segment lost 4 bases and the V segment lost 5 bases, leaving 3 bases of the junction unmatched. CDR3 region: CASSRQGSTEAFF. CDR3 coding DNA: TGTGCCAGCAGTCGACAGGGGAGCACTGAAGCTTTCTTT.

Worth noting for this clonotype: The conserved phenylalanine or tryptophan normally closing the CDR3 is absent here, so this likely arose from a read error. The V gene is TRBV4-3, the J gene TRBJ1-5; D is ambiguous. Per the germline V gene, CDR1 is LGHNA and CDR2 is YSLEER. CDR3 length: 16 amino acids. V was pared by 0 bases and J by 3 bases, with 12 bases between. Here the CDR3 reads CASSQEVGRYNQPQHS. The DNA for the CDR3 is TGCGCCAGCAGCCAAGAGGTGGGTAGATACAATCAGCCCCAGCATTCT.

Concerning this clonotype itself: Given the absence of the conserved phenylalanine or tryptophan at the CDR3 end, a read error is likely. The gene calls are TRBV11-1 and TRBJ2-3; D unclear. Per the germline V gene, CDR1 is SGHAT and CDR2 is FQDESV (reference sequence). The CDR3 runs 13 residues. DNA of the CDR3: TGTACCAGCAGTCGGCCCGGAGCAGATACGCAGTATCTT. Protein: CTSSRPGADTQYL.

Turning to this clonotype: The junction does not match germline at one end; this may be a read error. The J gene is TRBJ2-5, the V gene TRBV29-1; D remains unclear. CDR3 length equals 12 residues. The germline V gene has CDR1 SQVTM and CDR2 ANQGSEA. CDR3 DNA: TGCAGCGTGGCCACATGGGTGGAGACCCAGTGCTTC. Protein product: CSVATWVETQCF. The full variable domain, completed using reference TRBV29-1 and TRBJ2-5, is SAVISQKPSRDICQRGTSLTIQCQVDSQVTMMFWYRQQPGQSLTLIATANQGSEATYESGFVIDKFPISRPNLTFSTLTVSNMSPEDSSIYLCSVATWVETQCFGPGTRLLVL.

With respect to this clonotype: A clone one base away is much larger, so this may be a read error. J is TRBJ2-5 and V is TRBV12-3 or TRBV12-4, with D perhaps matching TRBD2 (6 bases). V was clipped by 3 bases and J by 9 bases, with 11 bases between them. CDR3 length equals 12 residues. CDR3 DNA: TGTGCCAGCAGTTTTAGTTCGGGGGCCCAGTACTTC. Translation: CASSFSSGAQYF.

This clonotype was seen more than once but under ten times. The chain carries TRBV7-9 and TRBJ2-3; D gene uncertain. V was shortened by 6 bases and J by 4 bases, with 8 bases between the two germline ends. The CDR3 has 12 amino acids. CDR1 is SEHNR and CDR2 is FQNEAQ in the germline V gene (reference sequence). The DNA for the CDR3 is TGTGCCAGCAGTCTGCAGTCAGATACGCAGTATTTT. This translates into CASSLQSDTQYF.

A note on this clonotype: A much larger clonotype is one base distant, so this may be a read error. The rearrangement uses TRBV10-3 and TRBJ1-2; 7 nucleotides match TRBD1. This CDR3 contains 14 residues. Germline V gene lookup returns CDR1 ENHRY and CDR2 SYGVKD. V gave up 5 bases and J gave up 4 bases; unmatched junction bases: 7. The CDR3 loop reads CAISIRGQSYGYTF. CDR3 DNA: TGTGCCATCAGTATACGGGGACAGAGCTATGGCTACACCTTC.

With regard to this clonotype: This may arise from a read error, as a much more abundant clone is one base away. The chain combines TRBV6-2 or TRBV6-3 with TRBJ1-5; unclear D gene. Germline V gene lookup returns CDR1 MNHEY and CDR2 SVGEGT. This CDR3 contains 15 residues. CDR3 in DNA: TGTGCCAGCACCATGGACGGCTATAGCAATCAGCCCAAGCATTTT. It yields the protein CASTMDGYSNQPKHF.

This clonotype was seen a few times. V gene TRBV5-5 combines with J gene TRBJ2-1; no firm D call. V shed 4 bases and J shed 2 bases, with 10 bases lying between them. This CDR3 region has 14 residues. In germline, CDR1 is SGHKS, CDR2 YYEKEE (reference sequence). The CDR3 sequence: CASSDGLTYNEQFF. Written as DNA, the CDR3 is TGTGCCAGCAGCGACGGGCTTACCTACAATGAGCAGTTCTTC.

The sample holds many counts of this clonotype. The chain joins TRBV12-3 or TRBV12-4 to TRBJ2-1; D perhaps matches TRBD2 (5 bases). This CDR3 contains 14 residues. Trimming stripped 7 bases from V and 7 bases from J, with 17 bases between. The CDR3, as DNA: TGTGCCAGCACGAAGTCGGCTAGCTCGAATGAGCAGTTCTTC. Residues: CASTKSASSNEQFF.

This chain uses TRBV19 with TRBJ2-3, with D possibly matching TRBD2 (6 bases). V was cut by 4 bases and J by 4 bases, with 15 bases left in between. In germline, CDR1 is LNHDA, CDR2 SQIVND (reference sequence). The CDR3 has 15 amino acids. The DNA of the CDR3 is TGTGCCAGTAGTAGAGGTGGAGGGGAGGCAGATACGCAGTATTTT. It encodes CASSRGGGEADTQYF. The entire variable domain, with the rest obtained from reference TRBV19 and TRBJ2-3, is as follows: DGGITQSPKYLFRKEGQNVTLSCEQNLNHDAMYWYRQDPGQGLRLIYYSQIVNDFQKGDIAEGYSVSREKKESFPLTVTSAQKNPTAFYLCASSRGGGEADTQYFGPGTRLTVL.

Note on this clonotype: The germline gene is not matched at one end of the junction; a read error may be the cause. This chain uses TRBV11-2 with TRBJ2-2, with 7 bases fitting TRBD1. The CDR3 has 16 residues. The V gene's germline CDR1 is SGHAT and CDR2 FQNNGV. CDR3 in amino acids: CASSFQGTVNTRELFF. The CDR3 DNA is TGTGCCAGCAGCTTCCAGGGGACAGTGAACACCAGGGAGCTGTTTTTT.

Remarks on this clonotype: The limits of the CDR3 on the DNA are not certain, so only TCRdb's listed CDR3 is given. The gene calls are TRBV5-4 and TRBJ2-3; the D segment call TRBD2 is taken from the table without a DNA check. CDR1 is SGHNT and CDR2 is YYREEE in the germline V gene (reference sequence). A total of 15 residues make up the CDR3, ends included. CDR3 region: CASSPVAGGTDTRYF.

This clonotype has ten or more counts. The V gene is TRBV30, the J gene TRBJ2-6, with D maybe TRBD1 (6 bases). Germline assignment: CDR1 GTSNPN and CDR2 SVGIG (reference sequence). The CDR3 covers 14 residues. Trimming left V 1 base short and J 2 bases short, with 6 bases between. The CDR3 bases are TGTGCCTGGAGTGAGGGGGCTGGGGCCAACGTCCTGACTTTC. As protein: CAWSEGAGANVLTF. Together with reference TRBV30 and TRBJ2-6, the CDR3 gives the full variable domain: SQTIHQWPATLVQPVGSPLSLECTVEGTSNPNLYWYRQAAGRGLQLLFYSVGIGQISSEVPQNLSASRPQDRQFILSSKKLLLSDSGFYLCAWSEGAGANVLTFGAGSRLTVL.